What follows are 2 T cell receptor beta chains derived from one specimen sequenced in a study of human T cells and chemical hapten exposure. Time point: patch test 1, 2 weeks after DPC sensitization. Treatment in this sample: therapeutic diphenylcyclopropenone sensitization with weekly scalp DPC. Using its own MiXCR run on the RACE reads, TCRdb lists one record per CDR3 protein. Of roughly 86,000 distinct CDR3 sequences listed, approximately 10% were seen once; the top ten hold roughly 2.4%. Sequencing was performed on whole blood, taken in connection with sensitization to the hapten diphenylcyclopropenone (DPC). These receptor sequences come from a man in his forties with alopecia areata. Some clones in this sample may be carry-over from other donors' samples.

This clonotype was counted at least ten times. Here the CDR3 reads CSATQGAMNYGYTF. In DNA form, the CDR3 reads TGCAGTGCTACACAGGGGGCGATGAACTATGGCTACACCTTC. The gene calls are TRBV20-1 and TRBJ1-2; the match to TRBD1 covers 9 bases. Germline CDR1 reads DFQATT; CDR2 reads SNEGSKA (reference sequence). The ends lost 4 bases at V and 2 bases at J; junction bases unmatched: 5. This CDR3 region has 14 residues.

This clonotype was detected a few times. This chain joins TRBV7-6 and TRBJ2-7; D is ambiguous. The CDR3 has 12 residues. Germline values: CDR1 SGHVS, CDR2 FNYEAQ. Trimming left V 1 base short and J 4 bases short, with 5 bases between. The CDR3 reads CASSLVPYEQYV. The CDR3 DNA reads TGTGCCAGCAGCTTAGTACCGTACGAGCAGTACGTC.